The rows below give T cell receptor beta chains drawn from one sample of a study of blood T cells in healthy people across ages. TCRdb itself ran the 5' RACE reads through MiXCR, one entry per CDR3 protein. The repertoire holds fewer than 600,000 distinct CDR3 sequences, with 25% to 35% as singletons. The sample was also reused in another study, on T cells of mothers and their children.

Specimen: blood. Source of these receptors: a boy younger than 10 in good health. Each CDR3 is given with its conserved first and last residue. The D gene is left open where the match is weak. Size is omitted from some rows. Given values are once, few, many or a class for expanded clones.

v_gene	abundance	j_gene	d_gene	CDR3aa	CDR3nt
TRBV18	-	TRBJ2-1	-	CASSPQNEQFF	TGTGCCAGCTCACCACAGAATGAGCAGTTCTTC
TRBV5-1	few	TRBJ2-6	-	CASRGRGSGANVLTF	TGCGCCAGCAGGGGAAGGGGCTCTGGGGCCAACGTCCTGACTTTC
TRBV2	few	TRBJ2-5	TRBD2	CAGTGRLAGEETQYF	TGTGCCGGCACGGGGCGACTAGCGGGAGAAGAGACCCAGTACTTC
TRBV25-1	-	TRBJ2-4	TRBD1	CASSIRDRSTVAKNIQYF	TGTGCCAGCAGTATCCGGGACAGGTCCACAGTAGCCAAAAACATTCAGTACTTC
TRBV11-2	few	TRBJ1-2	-	CASSLGRGQSRTLYGYTF	TGTGCCAGCAGCTTAGGCAGGGGCCAATCTCGAACCCTCTATGGCTACACCTTC
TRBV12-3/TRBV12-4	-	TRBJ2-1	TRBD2	CASSPSGGPVREQFF	TGTGCCAGCAGTCCCTCGGGAGGACCCGTGCGGGAGCAGTTCTTC
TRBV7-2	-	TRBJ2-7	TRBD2	CASSSSGLAGAMHEQYF	TGTGCCAGCAGCTCATCTGGACTAGCGGGAGCTATGCACGAGCAGTACTTC
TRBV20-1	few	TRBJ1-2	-	CSARFGGAHGYTF	TGCAGTGCTAGATTCGGCGGGGCCCATGGCTACACCTTC
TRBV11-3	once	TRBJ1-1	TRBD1	CASSSTTGGSAEAFF	TGTGCCAGCAGCTCGACCACAGGGGGCTCGGCTGAAGCTTTCTTT
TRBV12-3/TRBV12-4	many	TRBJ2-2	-	CASSAPWDGELFF	TGTGCCAGCAGTGCACCCTGGGACGGGGAGCTGTTTTTT
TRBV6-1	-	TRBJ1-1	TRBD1	CASSSQPGQGSSAEAFF	TGTGCCAGCAGTAGCCAGCCGGGACAGGGCTCAAGCGCTGAAGCTTTCTTT
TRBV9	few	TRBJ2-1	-	CASSVEAGLYNEQFF	TGTGCCAGCAGCGTGGAGGCAGGGCTATACAATGAACAGTTCTTC
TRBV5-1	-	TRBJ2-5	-	CASSTLLQETQYF	TGCGCCAGCAGCACGCTCCTCCAAGAGACCCAGTACTTC
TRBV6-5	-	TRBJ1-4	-	CASSSTGDNEKLFF	TGTGCCAGCAGTTCGACAGGAGATAATGAAAAACTGTTTTTT
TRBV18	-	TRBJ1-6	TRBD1	CASSPGQRQGSPLHF	TGTGCCAGCTCACCGGGACAGAGACAAGGTTCACCCCTCCACTTT
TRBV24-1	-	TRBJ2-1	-	CATSDAIPEQFF	TGTGCCACCAGTGATGCTATTCCGGAGCAGTTCTTC
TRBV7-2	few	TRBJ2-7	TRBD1	CASSPEDRGSYEQYF	TGTGCCAGCAGCCCAGAGGACAGGGGGTCGTACGAGCAGTACTTC
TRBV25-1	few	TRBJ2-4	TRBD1	CASAPRTGLNIQYF	TGTGCCAGCGCCCCTCGGACAGGGCTGAACATTCAGTACTTC
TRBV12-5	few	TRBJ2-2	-	CASQEGSGELFF	TGTGCTAGTCAAGAGGGCTCCGGGGAGCTGTTTTTT
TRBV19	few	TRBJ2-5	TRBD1	CASSITGTGGVVGETQYF	TGTGCCAGTAGTATTACCGGGACAGGGGGCGTCGTGGGAGAGACCCAGTACTTC
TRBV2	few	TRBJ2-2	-	CASEREVTGELFF	TGTGCCAGCGAGCGAGAGGTGACCGGGGAGCTGTTTTTT
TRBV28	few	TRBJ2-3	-	CASSLTDRTDTQYF	TGTGCCAGCAGTTTGACGGATCGCACAGATACGCAGTATTTT
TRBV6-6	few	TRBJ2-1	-	CASSYPEAGREQFF	TGTGCCAGCAGTTACCCCGAGGCGGGACGGGAGCAGTTCTTC